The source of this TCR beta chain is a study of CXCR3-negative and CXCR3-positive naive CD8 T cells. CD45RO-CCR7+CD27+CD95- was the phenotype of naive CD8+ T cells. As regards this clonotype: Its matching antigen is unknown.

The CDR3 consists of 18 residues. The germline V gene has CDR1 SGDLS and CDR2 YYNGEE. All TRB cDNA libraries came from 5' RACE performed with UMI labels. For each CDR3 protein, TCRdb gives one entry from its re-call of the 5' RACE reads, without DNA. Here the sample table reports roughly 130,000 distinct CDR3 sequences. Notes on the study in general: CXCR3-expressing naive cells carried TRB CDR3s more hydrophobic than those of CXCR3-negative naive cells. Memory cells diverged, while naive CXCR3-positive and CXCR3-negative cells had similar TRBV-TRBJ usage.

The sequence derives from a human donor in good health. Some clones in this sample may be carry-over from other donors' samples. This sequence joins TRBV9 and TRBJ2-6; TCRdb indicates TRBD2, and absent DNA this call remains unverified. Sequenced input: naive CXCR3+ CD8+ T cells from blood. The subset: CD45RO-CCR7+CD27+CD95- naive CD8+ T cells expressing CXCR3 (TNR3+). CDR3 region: CASSDGLAESSGANVLTF. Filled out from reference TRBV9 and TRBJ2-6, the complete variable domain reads DSGVTQTPKHLITATGQRVTLRCSPRSGDLSVYWYQQSLDQGLQFLIQYYNGEERAKGNILERFSAQQFPDLHSELNLSSLELGDSALYFCASSDGLAESSGANVLTFGAGSRLTVL.